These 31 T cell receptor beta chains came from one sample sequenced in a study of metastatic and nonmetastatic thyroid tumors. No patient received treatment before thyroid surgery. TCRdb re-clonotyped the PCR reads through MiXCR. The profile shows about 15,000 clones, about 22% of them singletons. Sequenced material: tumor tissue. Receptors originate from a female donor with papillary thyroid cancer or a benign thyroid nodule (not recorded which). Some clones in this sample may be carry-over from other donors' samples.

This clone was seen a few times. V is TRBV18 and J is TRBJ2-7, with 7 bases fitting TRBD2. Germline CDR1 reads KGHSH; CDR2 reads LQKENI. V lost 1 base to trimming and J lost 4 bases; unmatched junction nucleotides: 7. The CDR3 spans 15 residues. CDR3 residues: CASSPRASGSYEQYF. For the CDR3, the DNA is TGTGCCAGCTCACCACGGGCTAGCGGATCATACGAGCAGTACTTC. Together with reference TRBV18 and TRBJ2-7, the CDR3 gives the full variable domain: NAGVMQNPRHLVRRRGQEARLRCSPMKGHSHVYWYRQLPEEGLKFMVYLQKENIIDESGMPKERFSAEFPKEGPSILRIQQVVRGDSAAYFCASSPRASGSYEQYFGPGTRLTVT.

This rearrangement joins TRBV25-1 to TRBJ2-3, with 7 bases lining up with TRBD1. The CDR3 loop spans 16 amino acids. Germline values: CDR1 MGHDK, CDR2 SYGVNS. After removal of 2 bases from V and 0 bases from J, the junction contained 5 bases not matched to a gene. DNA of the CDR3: TGTGCCAGCAGTGAACCACAGGGGCTAAGCACAGATACGCAGTATTTT. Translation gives CASSEPQGLSTDTQYF.

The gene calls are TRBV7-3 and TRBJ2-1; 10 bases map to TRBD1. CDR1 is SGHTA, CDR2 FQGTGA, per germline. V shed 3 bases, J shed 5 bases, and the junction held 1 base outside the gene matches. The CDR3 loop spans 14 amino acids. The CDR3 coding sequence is TGTGCCAGCAGCTTCGGGACAGGGGACAATGAGCAGTTCTTC. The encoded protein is CASSFGTGDNEQFF.

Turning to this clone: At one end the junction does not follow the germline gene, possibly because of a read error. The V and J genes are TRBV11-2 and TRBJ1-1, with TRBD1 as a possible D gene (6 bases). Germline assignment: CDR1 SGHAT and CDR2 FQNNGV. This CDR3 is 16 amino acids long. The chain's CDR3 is CASSYGQGQGNTEALF. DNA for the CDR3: TGTGCCAGCAGCTACGGGCAGGGCCAGGGGAACACTGAAGCTCTCTTT.

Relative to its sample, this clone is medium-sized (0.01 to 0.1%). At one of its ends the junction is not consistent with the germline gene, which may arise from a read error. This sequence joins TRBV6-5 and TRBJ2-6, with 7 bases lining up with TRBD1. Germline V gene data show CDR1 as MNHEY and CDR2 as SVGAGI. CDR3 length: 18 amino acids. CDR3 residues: CASSLRTGFLSGANVLTF. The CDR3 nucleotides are TGTGCCAGCAGTCTCCGGACAGGTTTTCTCTCTGGAGCCAACGTCCTGACTTTC.

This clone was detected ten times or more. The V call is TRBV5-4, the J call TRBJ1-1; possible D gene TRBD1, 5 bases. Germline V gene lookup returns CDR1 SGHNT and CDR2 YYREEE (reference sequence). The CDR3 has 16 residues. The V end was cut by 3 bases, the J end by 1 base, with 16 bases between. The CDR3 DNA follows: TGTGCCAGCAGCTCTGCGGGACGGGGATCGAACACTGAAGCTTTCTTT. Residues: CASSSAGRGSNTEAFF.

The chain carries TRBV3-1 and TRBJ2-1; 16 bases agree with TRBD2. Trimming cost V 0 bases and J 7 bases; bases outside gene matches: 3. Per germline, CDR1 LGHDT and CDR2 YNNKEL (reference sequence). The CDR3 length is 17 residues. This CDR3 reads CASSQEWGLAGGNEQFF. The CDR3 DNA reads TGTGCCAGCAGCCAAGAGTGGGGACTAGCGGGGGGGAATGAGCAGTTCTTC.

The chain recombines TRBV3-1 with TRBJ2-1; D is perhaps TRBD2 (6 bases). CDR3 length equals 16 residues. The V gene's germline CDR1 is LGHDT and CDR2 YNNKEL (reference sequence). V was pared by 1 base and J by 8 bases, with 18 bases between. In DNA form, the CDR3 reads TGTGCCAGCAGCCAAGGGAGGGGAGGAGGCTTGGATGAGCAGTTCTTC. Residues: CASSQGRGGGLDEQFF.

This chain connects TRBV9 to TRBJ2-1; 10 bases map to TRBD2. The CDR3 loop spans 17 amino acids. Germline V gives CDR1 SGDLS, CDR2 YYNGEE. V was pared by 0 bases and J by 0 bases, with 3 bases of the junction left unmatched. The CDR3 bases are TGTGCCAGCAGCGTAGGGACTAGCGGCAGCTCCTACAATGAGCAGTTCTTC. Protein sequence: CASSVGTSGSSYNEQFF.

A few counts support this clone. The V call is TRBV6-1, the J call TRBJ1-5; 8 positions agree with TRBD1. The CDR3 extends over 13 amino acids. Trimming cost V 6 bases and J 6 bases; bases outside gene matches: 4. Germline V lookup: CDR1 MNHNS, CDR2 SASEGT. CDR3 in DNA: TGTGCCAGCAGGGGACAGGATATTCAGCCCCAGCATTTT. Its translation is CASRGQDIQPQHF.

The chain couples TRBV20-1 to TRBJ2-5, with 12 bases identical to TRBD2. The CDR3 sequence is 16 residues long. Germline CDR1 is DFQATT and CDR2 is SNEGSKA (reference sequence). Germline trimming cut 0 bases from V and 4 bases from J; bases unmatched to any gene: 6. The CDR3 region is CSARDLAGGPGETQYF. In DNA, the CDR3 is TGCAGTGCTAGAGACCTAGCGGGAGGGCCGGGAGAGACCCAGTACTTC.

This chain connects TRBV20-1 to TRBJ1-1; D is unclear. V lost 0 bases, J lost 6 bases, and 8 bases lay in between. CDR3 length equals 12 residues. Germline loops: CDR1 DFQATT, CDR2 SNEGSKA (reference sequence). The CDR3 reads CSARDQSPEAFF. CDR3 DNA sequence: TGCAGTGCTAGAGACCAGAGCCCTGAAGCTTTCTTT.

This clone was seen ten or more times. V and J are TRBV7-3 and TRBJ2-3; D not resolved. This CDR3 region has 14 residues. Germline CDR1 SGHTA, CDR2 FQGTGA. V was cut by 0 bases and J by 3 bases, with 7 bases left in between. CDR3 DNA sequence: TGTGCCAGCAGCTTAACAGGTGGGACAGATACGCAGTATTTT. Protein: CASSLTGGTDTQYF.

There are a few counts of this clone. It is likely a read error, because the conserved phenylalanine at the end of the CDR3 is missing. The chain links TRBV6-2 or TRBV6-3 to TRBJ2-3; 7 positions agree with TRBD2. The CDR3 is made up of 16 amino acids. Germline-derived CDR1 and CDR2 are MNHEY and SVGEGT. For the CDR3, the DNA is TGTGCCAGCACCACAGAAGGGAGGGGACGCACAGATATGCAGTATTCT. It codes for CASTTEGRGRTDMQYS.

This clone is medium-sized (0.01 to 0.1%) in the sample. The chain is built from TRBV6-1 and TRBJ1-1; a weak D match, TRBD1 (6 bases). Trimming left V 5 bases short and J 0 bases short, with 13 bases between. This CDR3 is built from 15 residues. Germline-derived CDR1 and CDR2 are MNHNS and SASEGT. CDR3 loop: CASSSLGGLNTEAFF. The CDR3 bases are TGTGCCAGCAGTAGCTTGGGGGGCTTGAACACTGAAGCTTTCTTT.

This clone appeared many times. CDR3: CASSQGDRVYGYTF. The CDR3, as DNA: TGTGCCAGCAGCCAGGGCGACAGAGTCTATGGCTACACCTTC. V usage is TRBV4-2 and J usage is TRBJ1-2, with D possibly matching TRBD1 (5 bases). There are 14 residues in the CDR3. Germline V gene data show CDR1 as LGHNA and CDR2 as YNFKEQ. Deletions cut 3 bases from V and 4 bases from J, with 12 bases between.

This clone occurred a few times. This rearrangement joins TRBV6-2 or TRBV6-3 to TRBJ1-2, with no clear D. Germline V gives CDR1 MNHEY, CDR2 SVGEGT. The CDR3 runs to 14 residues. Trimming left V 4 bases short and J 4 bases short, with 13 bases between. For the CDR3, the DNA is TGTGCCAGCAGTTCCTGTACAGCCCTCTATGGCTACACCTTC. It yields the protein CASSSCTALYGYTF.

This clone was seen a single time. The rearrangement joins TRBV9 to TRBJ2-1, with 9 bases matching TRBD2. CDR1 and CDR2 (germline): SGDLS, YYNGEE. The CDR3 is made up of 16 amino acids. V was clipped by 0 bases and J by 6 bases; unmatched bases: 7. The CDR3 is CASSVEIAGVGNEQFF. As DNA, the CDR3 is TGTGCCAGCAGCGTAGAAATAGCGGGAGTTGGCAATGAGCAGTTCTTC. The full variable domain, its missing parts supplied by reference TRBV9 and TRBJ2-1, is DSGVTQTPKHLITATGQRVTLRCSPRSGDLSVYWYQQSLDQGLQFLIQYYNGEERAKGNILERFSAQQFPDLHSELNLSSLELGDSALYFCASSVEIAGVGNEQFFGPGTRLTVL.

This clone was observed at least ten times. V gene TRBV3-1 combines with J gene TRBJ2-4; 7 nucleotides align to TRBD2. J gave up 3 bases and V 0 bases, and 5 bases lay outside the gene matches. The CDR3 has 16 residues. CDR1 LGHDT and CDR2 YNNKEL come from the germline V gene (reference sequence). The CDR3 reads CASSQDGSGVKNIQYF. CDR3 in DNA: TGTGCCAGCAGCCAAGATGGGAGCGGGGTCAAAAACATTCAGTACTTC.

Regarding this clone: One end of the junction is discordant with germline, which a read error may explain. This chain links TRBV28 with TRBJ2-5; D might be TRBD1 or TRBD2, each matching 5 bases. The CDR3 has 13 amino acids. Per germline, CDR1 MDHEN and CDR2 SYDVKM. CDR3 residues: CASSFRGPWTKYF. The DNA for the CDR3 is TGTGCCAGCAGTTTCCGGGGCCCTTGGACCAAGTACTTC.

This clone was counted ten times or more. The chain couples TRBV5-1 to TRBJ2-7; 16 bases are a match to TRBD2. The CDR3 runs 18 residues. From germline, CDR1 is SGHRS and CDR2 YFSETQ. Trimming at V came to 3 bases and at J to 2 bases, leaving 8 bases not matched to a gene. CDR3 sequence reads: CASSSWGLAGGPAYEQYF. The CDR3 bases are TGCGCCAGCAGCTCATGGGGACTAGCGGGAGGGCCGGCCTACGAGCAGTACTTC.

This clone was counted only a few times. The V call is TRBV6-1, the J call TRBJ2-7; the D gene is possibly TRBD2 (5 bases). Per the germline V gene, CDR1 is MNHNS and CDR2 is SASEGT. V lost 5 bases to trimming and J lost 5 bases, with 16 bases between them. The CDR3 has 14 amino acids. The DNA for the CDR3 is TGTGCCAGCAGTTTTGCGGGTTCCCTGAACGAGCAGTACTTC. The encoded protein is CASSFAGSLNEQYF.

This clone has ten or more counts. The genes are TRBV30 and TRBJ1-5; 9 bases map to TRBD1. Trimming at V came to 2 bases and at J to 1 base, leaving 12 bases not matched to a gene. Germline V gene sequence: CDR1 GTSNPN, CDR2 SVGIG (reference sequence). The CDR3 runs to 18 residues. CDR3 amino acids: CAWSIPGTGLGSNQPQHF. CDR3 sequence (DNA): TGTGCCTGGAGTATTCCCGGGACAGGGTTGGGGAGCAATCAGCCCCAGCATTTT.

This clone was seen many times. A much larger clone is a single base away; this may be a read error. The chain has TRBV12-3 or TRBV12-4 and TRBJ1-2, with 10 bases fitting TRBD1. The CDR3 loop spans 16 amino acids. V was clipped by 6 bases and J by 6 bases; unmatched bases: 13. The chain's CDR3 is CASRSTGTGDRNGYTF. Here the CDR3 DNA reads TGTGCCAGCAGATCCACCGGGACAGGGGACCGGAATGGCTACACCTTC.

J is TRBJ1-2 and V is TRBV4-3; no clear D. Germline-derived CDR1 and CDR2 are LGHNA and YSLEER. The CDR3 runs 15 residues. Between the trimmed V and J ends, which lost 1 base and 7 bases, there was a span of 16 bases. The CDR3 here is CASSQGFAGGGGYTF. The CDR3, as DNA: TGCGCCAGCAGCCAAGGTTTCGCAGGCGGTGGTGGCTACACCTTC.

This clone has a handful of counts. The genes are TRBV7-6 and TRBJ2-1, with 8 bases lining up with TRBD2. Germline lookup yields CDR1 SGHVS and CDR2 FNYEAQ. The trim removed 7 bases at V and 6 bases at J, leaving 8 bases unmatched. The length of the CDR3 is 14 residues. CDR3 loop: CASIPGGGFNEQFF. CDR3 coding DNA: TGTGCCAGCATCCCGGGCGGGGGGTTCAATGAGCAGTTCTTC.

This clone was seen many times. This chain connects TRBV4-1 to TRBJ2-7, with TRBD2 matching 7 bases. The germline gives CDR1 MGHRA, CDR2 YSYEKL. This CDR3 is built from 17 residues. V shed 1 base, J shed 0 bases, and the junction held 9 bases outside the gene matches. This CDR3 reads CASSQVLAGELSYEQYF. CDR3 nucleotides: TGCGCCAGCAGCCAAGTCCTGGCGGGAGAACTCTCCTACGAGCAGTACTTC.

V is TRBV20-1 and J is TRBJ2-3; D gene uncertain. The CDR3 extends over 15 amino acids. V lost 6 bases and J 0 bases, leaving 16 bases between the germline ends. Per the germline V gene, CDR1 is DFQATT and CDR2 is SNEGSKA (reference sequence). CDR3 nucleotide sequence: TGCAGTGCCCTAGATTTAAGACCTAGCACAGATACGCAGTATTTT. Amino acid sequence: CSALDLRPSTDTQYF.

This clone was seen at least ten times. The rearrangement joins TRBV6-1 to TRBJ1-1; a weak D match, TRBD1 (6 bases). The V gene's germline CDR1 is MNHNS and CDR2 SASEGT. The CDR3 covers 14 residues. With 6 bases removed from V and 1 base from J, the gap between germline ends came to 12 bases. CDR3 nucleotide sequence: TGTGCCAGCAGGAGGGGACATTCGAACACTGAAGCTTTCTTT. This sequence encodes CASRRGHSNTEAFF.

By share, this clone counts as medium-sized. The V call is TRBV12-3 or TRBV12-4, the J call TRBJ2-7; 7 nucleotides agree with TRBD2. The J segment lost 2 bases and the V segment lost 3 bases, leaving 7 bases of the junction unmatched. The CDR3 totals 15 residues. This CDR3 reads CASSFAGLGTYEQYF. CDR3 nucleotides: TGTGCCAGCAGTTTTGCTGGACTAGGAACCTACGAGCAGTACTTC.

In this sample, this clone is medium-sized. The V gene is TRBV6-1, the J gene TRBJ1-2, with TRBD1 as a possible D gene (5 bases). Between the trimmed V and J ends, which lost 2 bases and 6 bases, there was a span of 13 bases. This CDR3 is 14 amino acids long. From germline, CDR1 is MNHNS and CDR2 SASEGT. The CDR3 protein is CASSEMGGRDGYTF. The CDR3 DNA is TGTGCCAGCAGTGAAATGGGGGGAAGGGATGGCTACACCTTC.